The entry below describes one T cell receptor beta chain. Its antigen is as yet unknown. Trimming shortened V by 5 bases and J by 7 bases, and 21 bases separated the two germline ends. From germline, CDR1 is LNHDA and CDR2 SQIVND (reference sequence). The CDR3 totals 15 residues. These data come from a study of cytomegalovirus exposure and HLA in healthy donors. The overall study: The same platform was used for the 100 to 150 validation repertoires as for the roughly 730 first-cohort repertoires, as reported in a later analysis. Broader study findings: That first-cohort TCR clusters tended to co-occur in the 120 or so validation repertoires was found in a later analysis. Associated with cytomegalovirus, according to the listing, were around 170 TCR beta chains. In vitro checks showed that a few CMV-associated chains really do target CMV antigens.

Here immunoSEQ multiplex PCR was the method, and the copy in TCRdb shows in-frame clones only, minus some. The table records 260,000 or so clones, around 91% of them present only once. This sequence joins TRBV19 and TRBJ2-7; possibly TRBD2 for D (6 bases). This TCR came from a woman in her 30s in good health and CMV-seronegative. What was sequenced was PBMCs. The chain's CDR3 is CASSPWGVDPLEQYF. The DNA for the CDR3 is TGTGCCAGTAGTCCTTGGGGGGTCGATCCCCTTGAGCAGTACTTC.